Listed here are 21 T cell receptor beta chains from one sample, sequenced in a study of follicular helper T cells after annual influenza vaccination. Time point of the sample: 2015-2016 season, pre-vaccination. Data came from immunoSEQ multiplex PCR; TCRdb stores just in-frame clones and leaves some out. The repertoire holds approximately 5,100 clones, roughly 80% seen once, with approximately 0.77% in the top ten. This material consisted of CXCR5- memory CD4+ T cells sorted from blood, taken on the day of influenza vaccination. The receptors shown here come from an adult who received the influenza vaccine.

V and J are TRBV5-1 and TRBJ2-1, with 7 bases fitting TRBD2. The CDR3 runs to 17 residues. Germline V gene sequence: CDR1 SGHRS, CDR2 YFSETQ. V lost 0 bases, J lost 6 bases, and 12 bases stayed unmatched. The CDR3 here is CASSLARLAEGSNEQFF. DNA of the CDR3: TGCGCCAGCAGCTTGGCCCGGCTAGCGGAGGGCTCCAATGAGCAGTTCTTC.

J is TRBJ2-1 and V is TRBV6-1, with D unresolved. The V gene lost 2 bases and the J gene lost 9 bases, with 5 bases spanning the gap. This CDR3 spans 11 amino acids. Germline CDR1 and CDR2: MNHNS and SASEGT. CDR3 nucleotide sequence: TGTGCCAGCAGTGAATGGGGTGAGCAGTTCTTC. It encodes CASSEWGEQFF.

This rearrangement joins TRBV6-1 to TRBJ2-7, with D hard to call. The V end was cut by 4 bases, the J end by 0 bases, with 16 bases between. The germline gives CDR1 MNHNS, CDR2 SASEGT. The CDR3 has 16 amino acids. The CDR3 DNA reads as TGTGCCAGCAGTGGTAATGTGGCGTTAAGCTCCTACGAGCAGTACTTC. Amino acid sequence: CASSGNVALSSYEQYF.

The chain has TRBV5-1 and TRBJ2-1; D is unclear. The CDR3 is made up of 15 amino acids. V lost 1 base, J lost 4 bases, and 12 bases lay in between. Per the germline V gene, CDR1 is SGHRS and CDR2 is YFSETQ. This CDR3 reads CASSLQGIGYNEQFF. Here the CDR3 DNA reads TGCGCCAGCAGCTTGCAAGGGATAGGTTACAATGAGCAGTTCTTC.

The chain links TRBV6-1 to TRBJ2-7; maybe TRBD1 (6 bases). This CDR3 spans 15 amino acids. Germline V gene lookup returns CDR1 MNHNS and CDR2 SASEGT. The V end lost 6 bases, the J end lost 0 bases, and 15 bases lay between the germline ends. CDR3: CASRPDRHSSYEQYF. In DNA form, the CDR3 reads TGTGCCAGCAGGCCAGACAGGCACTCCTCCTACGAGCAGTACTTC.

The chain is built from TRBV6-6 and TRBJ2-7; 8 bases agree with TRBD1. The junction had 7 bases not matched to a gene; V was cut back by 6 bases and J by 6 bases. CDR3 length: 13 residues. Germline CDR1 is MNHNY and CDR2 is SVGAGI (reference sequence). CDR3 sequence: CASSPRTGIEQYF. In DNA, the CDR3 is TGTGCCAGCAGCCCCCGGACAGGGATCGAGCAGTACTTC.

The chain joins TRBV28 to TRBJ2-2, with 7 bases aligning to TRBD2. Germline V CDR1 and CDR2: MDHEN, SYDVKM. The CDR3 length is 15 residues. The junction had 5 bases not matched to a gene; V was cut back by 5 bases and J by 2 bases. The CDR3 protein is CASSQSGANTGELFF. The CDR3 coding sequence is TGTGCCAGCAGTCAGAGCGGGGCAAACACCGGGGAGCTGTTTTTT.

This clone was recorded once. The V call is TRBV27, the J call TRBJ2-7; a weak D match, TRBD1 (5 bases). Germline loops: CDR1 MNHEY, CDR2 SMNVEV (reference sequence). V dropped 6 bases and J dropped 2 bases, with 17 bases sitting between them. The CDR3 sequence is 15 residues long. The CDR3 DNA follows: TGTGCCAGCAGATTTTCCTTAGGACAACCCTACGAGCAGTACTTC. It yields the protein CASRFSLGQPYEQYF.

The chain uses TRBV6-1 and TRBJ1-5, with D unclear. The germline V gene has CDR1 MNHNS and CDR2 SASEGT. Trimming removed 4 bases from V and 4 bases from J, with 5 bases in between. This CDR3 is built from 12 residues. The chain's CDR3 is CASSAGNQPQHF. CDR3 in DNA: TGTGCCAGCAGTGCCGGGAATCAGCCCCAGCATTTT.

The gene calls are TRBV19 and TRBJ2-2; 11 bases match TRBD2. With 7 bases clipped from V and 5 bases from J, the junction kept 15 bases outside the gene matches. The CDR3 is 18 residues long. The germline V gene has CDR1 LNHDA and CDR2 SQIVND (reference sequence). The CDR3 bases are TGTGCCAGTACTCTCCTAGGACTAGCGGGCGGAGGGACCGGGGAGCTGTTTTTT. Encoded protein: CASTLLGLAGGGTGELFF.

The chain recombines TRBV28 with TRBJ1-1; D uncertain. Germline V gene sequence: CDR1 MDHEN, CDR2 SYDVKM. Trimming took 6 bases from V and 3 from J, leaving 17 bases between them. This CDR3 region has 15 residues. CDR3 coding DNA: TGTGCCAGCAGCCCCGTGAGAGGGCAGCACACTGAAGCTTTCTTT. Residues: CASSPVRGQHTEAFF.

This chain connects TRBV5-1 to TRBJ2-1; 8 bases line up with TRBD2. Germline V CDR1 and CDR2: SGHRS, YFSETQ. J gave up 7 bases and V 7 bases, and 19 bases lay outside the gene matches. The CDR3 spans 17 residues. CDR3 sequence (DNA): TGCGCCAGCGCCGGTGGCGCGGGAGGCTTATTAAGGAATGAGCAGTTCTTC. It specifies CASAGGAGGLLRNEQFF.

In this sample, this clone turned up a few times. V usage is TRBV7-2 and J usage is TRBJ1-6; a weak D match, TRBD1 (5 bases). The CDR3 covers 11 residues. CDR1 and CDR2 (germline): SGHTA, FQGNSA. Trimming pared 5 bases from V and 16 bases from J, leaving 12 bases between. The CDR3 nucleotides are TGTGCCAGCAGCGTAGACAGTCTACTCCACTTT. Protein: CASSVDSLLHF.

The chain links TRBV4-1 to TRBJ2-7, with D possibly TRBD1 on 6 matching bases. V lost 5 bases and J 4 bases, leaving 18 bases between the germline ends. CDR3 length: 15 residues. Germline CDR1 reads MGHRA; CDR2 reads YSYEKL. Written as DNA, the CDR3 is TGCGCCAGCAGCAGACAGGATAACCTGGGATACGAGCAGTACTTC. Translating it yields CASSRQDNLGYEQYF.

J is TRBJ2-5 and V is TRBV5-1; the D is unclear. The germline gives CDR1 SGHRS, CDR2 YFSETQ. The CDR3 sequence is 13 residues long. V gave up 1 base and J gave up 1 base, with 5 bases separating them. The CDR3 DNA reads TGCGCCAGCAGCTTGACAGCCCAAGAGACCCAGTACTTC. Its translation is CASSLTAQETQYF.

The chain couples TRBV6-1 to TRBJ2-7; 11 nucleotides line up with TRBD2. Germline V gives CDR1 MNHNS, CDR2 SASEGT. This CDR3 spans 15 amino acids. Losses at the gene ends were 6 bases for V and 0 bases for J; bases not matched to a gene: 4. CDR3 sequence reads: CASRGTSGGSYEQYF. The DNA of the CDR3 is TGTGCCAGCAGAGGGACTAGCGGCGGCTCCTACGAGCAGTACTTC.

This chain links TRBV5-1 with TRBJ2-3, with D maybe TRBD1 (6 bases). CDR3 length: 14 amino acids. Germline CDR1 reads SGHRS; CDR2 reads YFSETQ. Trimming pared 4 bases from V and 3 bases from J, leaving 12 bases between. The CDR3 spells CASSRDIPTDTQYF. The CDR3 region has the DNA TGCGCCAGCAGCCGGGACATCCCAACAGATACGCAGTATTTT. The complete variable domain, with remaining parts taken from reference TRBV5-1 and TRBJ2-3, reads KAGVTQTPRYLIKTRGQQVTLSCSPISGHRSVSWYQQTPGQGLQFLFEYFSETQRNKGNFPGRFSGRQFSNSRSEMNVSTLELGDSALYLCASSRDIPTDTQYFGPGTRLTVL.

CDR3 sequence (DNA): TGCGCCAGCAGCCCGGACTCGGGGCGGGACAATGAGCAGTTCTTC. It is translated as CASSPDSGRDNEQFF. This chain connects TRBV5-1 to TRBJ2-1; D possibly matches TRBD1 or TRBD2 (5 bases each). The CDR3 is made up of 15 amino acids. Trimming left V 4 bases short and J 5 bases short, with 16 bases between. Looked up from germline, CDR1 is SGHRS and CDR2 is YFSETQ.

This clone was seen once. The J gene is TRBJ2-1, the V gene TRBV5-8, with D perhaps matching TRBD1 or TRBD2 (6 bases each). CDR1 SGHTS and CDR2 YDEGEE come from the germline V gene. CDR3 length equals 14 residues. Trimming stripped 0 bases from V and 15 bases from J, with 19 bases between. CDR3 loop: CASSLAPGVSGGFF. Here the CDR3 DNA reads TGTGCCAGCAGCTTGGCCCCAGGGGTCTCCGGGGGGTTCTTC.

The V and J genes are TRBV30 and TRBJ2-1; 9 bases fit TRBD2. Per germline, CDR1 GTSNPN and CDR2 SVGIG (reference sequence). CDR3 size: 17 residues. Unmatched junction bases numbered 15, after V lost 1 base and J lost 8 bases. The CDR3 nucleotides are TGTGCCTGGAGTGGAGAAAGGGCGGGAGGGCCGTTAGATGAGCAGTTCTTC. Protein product: CAWSGERAGGPLDEQFF.

V is TRBV7-2 and J is TRBJ2-5, with TRBD2 matching 10 bases. CDR1 is SGHTA, CDR2 FQGNSA, per germline. The CDR3 is 15 residues long. V was pared by 5 bases and J by 4 bases, with 7 bases of the junction left unmatched. The DNA for the CDR3 is TGTGCCAGCAGCCTTAGCGGGAGGAGGGGAGAGACCCAGTACTTC. Translation gives CASSLSGRRGETQYF. Full variable domain (outside the CDR3, taken from reference TRBV7-2 and TRBJ2-5): GAGVSQSPSNKVTEKGKDVELRCDPISGHTALYWYRQSLGQGLEFLIYFQGNSAPDKSGLPSDRFSAERTGGSVSTLTIQRTQQEDSAVYLCASSLSGRRGETQYFGPGTRLLVL.